A single T cell receptor (beta chain) is shown here with its context. Its matching antigen is unknown. The sample is drawn from a study of T cell responses to AZD1222 COVID-19 vaccine. At the level of the study: Whether given at about 4 or about 12 weeks, second doses were pooled.

Sequencing used immunoSEQ multiplex PCR; TCRdb keeps in-frame clones, though not all of them. The sample consists of approximately 90,000 clones, roughly 90% of them appearing once. Study-wide points: With dominance at 160-218 and 743-854, vaccine-associated CD4 TCRs spanned spike.

The specimen comprised peripheral blood, sampled on day 0 of AZD1222 vaccination. The TCR was taken from an adult in good health.

CDR3 nucleotides: TGTGCCAGCAGCTTTCAAGCGCGGGAGCAGTACTTC. Its translation is CASSFQAREQYF. The chain employs TRBV7-9 and TRBJ2-7; D is unresolved. Looked up from germline, CDR1 is SEHNR and CDR2 is FQNEAQ (reference sequence). Trimming pared 3 bases from V and 7 bases from J, leaving 10 bases between. This CDR3 has 12 residues.